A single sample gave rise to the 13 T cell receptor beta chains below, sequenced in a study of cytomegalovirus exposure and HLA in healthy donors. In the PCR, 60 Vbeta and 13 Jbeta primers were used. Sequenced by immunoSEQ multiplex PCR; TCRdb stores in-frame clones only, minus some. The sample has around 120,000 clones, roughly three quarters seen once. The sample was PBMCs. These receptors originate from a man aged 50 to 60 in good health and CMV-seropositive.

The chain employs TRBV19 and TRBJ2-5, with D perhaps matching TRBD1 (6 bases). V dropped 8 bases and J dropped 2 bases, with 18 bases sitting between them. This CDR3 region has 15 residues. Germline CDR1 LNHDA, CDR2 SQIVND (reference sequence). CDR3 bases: TGTGCCAGTTCAGACAGGACGAGGGTTCAAGAGACCCAGTACTTC. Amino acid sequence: CASSDRTRVQETQYF.

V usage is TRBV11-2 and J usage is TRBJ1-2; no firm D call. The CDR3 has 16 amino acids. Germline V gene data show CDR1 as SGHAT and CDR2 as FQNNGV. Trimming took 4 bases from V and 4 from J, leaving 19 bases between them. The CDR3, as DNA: TGTGCCAGCAGCTCCCTCCAGCAGCGGCCGATCTATGGCTACACCTTC. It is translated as CASSSLQQRPIYGYTF. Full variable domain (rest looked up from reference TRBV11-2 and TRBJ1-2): EAGVAQSPRYKIIEKRQSVAFWCNPISGHATLYWYQQILGQGPKLLIQFQNNGVVDDSQLPKDRFSAERLKGVDSTLKIQPAKLEDSAVYLCASSSLQQRPIYGYTFGSGTRLTVV.

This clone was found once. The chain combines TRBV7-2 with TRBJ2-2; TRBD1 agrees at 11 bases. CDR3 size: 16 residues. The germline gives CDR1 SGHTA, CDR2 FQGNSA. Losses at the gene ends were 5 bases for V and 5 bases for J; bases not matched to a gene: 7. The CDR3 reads CASSGPGQGGTGELFF. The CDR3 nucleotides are TGTGCCAGCAGCGGACCGGGACAGGGGGGAACCGGGGAGCTGTTTTTT.

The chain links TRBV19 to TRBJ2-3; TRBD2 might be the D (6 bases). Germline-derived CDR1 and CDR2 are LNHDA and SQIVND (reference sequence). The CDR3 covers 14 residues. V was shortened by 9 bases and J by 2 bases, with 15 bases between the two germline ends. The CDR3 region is CASRNSGYTDTQYF. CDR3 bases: TGTGCCAGCCGGAATAGCGGTTACACAGATACGCAGTATTTT.

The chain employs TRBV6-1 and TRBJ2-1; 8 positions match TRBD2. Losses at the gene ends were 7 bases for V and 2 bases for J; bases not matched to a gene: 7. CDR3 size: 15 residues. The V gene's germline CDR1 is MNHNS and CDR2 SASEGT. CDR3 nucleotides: TGTGCCAGCATCGACGGGGGGGGGACCTACAATGAGCAGTTCTTC. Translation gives CASIDGGGTYNEQFF.

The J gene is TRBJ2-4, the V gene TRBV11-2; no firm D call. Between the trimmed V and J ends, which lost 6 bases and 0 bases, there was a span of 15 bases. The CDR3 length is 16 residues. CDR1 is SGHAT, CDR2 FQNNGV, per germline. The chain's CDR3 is CASSFAPGRAKNIQYF. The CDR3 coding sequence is TGTGCCAGCAGTTTCGCCCCAGGAAGAGCCAAAAACATTCAGTACTTC.

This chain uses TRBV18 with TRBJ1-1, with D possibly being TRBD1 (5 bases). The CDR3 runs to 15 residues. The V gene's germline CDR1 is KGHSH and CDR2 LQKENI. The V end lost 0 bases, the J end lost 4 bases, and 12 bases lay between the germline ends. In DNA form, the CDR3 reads TGTGCCAGCTCACCACCCCAGGGTCTAGGCACTGAAGCTTTCTTT. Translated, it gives CASSPPQGLGTEAFF.

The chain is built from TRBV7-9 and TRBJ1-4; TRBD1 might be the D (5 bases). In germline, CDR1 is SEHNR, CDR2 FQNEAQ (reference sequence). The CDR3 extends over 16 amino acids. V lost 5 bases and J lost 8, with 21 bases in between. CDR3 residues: CASSVSTGTIGEKLFF. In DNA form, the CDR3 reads TGTGCCAGCAGCGTATCAACCGGGACTATCGGAGAAAAACTGTTTTTT.

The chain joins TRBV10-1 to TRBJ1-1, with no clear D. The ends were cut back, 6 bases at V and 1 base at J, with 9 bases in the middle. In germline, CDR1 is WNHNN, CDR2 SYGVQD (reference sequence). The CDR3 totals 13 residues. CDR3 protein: CASRRGANTEAFF. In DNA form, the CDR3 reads TGCGCCAGCAGACGAGGAGCGAACACTGAAGCTTTCTTT.

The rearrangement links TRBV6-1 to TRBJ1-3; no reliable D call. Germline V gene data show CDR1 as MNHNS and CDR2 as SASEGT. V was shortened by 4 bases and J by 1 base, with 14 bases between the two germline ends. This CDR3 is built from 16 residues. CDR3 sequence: CASSGRARWSGNTIYF. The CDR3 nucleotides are TGTGCCAGCAGTGGAAGAGCCCGGTGGTCTGGAAACACCATATATTTT.

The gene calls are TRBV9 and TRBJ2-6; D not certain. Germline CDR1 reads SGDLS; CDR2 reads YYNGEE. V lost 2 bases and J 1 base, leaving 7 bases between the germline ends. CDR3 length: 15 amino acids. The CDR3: CASSVRRSGANVLTF. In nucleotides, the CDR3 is TGTGCCAGCAGCGTGAGGAGATCTGGGGCCAACGTCCTGACTTTC.

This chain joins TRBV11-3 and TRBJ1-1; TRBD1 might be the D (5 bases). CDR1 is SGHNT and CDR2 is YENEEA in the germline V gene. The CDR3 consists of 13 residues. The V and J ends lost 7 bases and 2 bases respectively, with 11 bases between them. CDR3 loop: CASNYDSNTEAFF. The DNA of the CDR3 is TGTGCCAGCAACTACGACAGTAACACTGAAGCTTTCTTT.

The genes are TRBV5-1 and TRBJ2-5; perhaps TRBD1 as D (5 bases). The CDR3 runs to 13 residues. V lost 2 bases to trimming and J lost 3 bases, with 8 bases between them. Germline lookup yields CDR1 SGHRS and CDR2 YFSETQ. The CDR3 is CASSLDSEETQYF. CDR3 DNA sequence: TGCGCCAGCAGCTTAGACAGTGAAGAGACCCAGTACTTC.